The rows below give T cell receptor beta chains drawn from one sample of a study of cytomegalovirus exposure and HLA in healthy donors. Produced via immunoSEQ multiplex PCR; TCRdb's table is partial and in-frame only. In total, the table holds 190,000 or so clones. Sequencing input: PBMCs. The receptor source for this set is a boy between 10 and 17 years old in good health and CMV-seronegative. CDR3s include the opening cysteine and the closing phenylalanine or tryptophan. A D gene is named only where the DNA matches it firmly.

J,V,D,CDR3,DNA
TRBJ2-7,TRBV9,TRBD1,CASSPGTVYNEQYF,TGTGCCAGCAGCCCAGGGACAGTTTATAATGAGCAGTACTTC
TRBJ2-1,TRBV2,NA,CATSTEVSSYNEQFF,TGTGCCACTTCGACCGAGGTCAGCTCCTACAATGAGCAGTTCTTC
TRBJ2-1,TRBV6-5,TRBD1,CASSSAGQGASEQFF,TGTGCCAGCAGCTCCGCCGGACAGGGGGCTAGTGAGCAGTTCTTC
TRBJ2-7,TRBV7-9,NA,CASSLQTESYEQYF,TGTGCCAGCAGCTTGCAGACGGAGTCCTACGAGCAGTACTTC
TRBJ1-4,TRBV19,TRBD1,CASSPWGTGDNEKLFF,TGTGCCAGTAGTCCCTGGGGGACAGGGGATAATGAAAAACTGTTTTTT
TRBJ2-7,TRBV6-1,NA,CASSRHREQDEQYF,TGTGCCAGCAGTAGACACAGGGAACAGGACGAGCAGTACTTC
TRBJ2-7,TRBV6-5,TRBD2,CASGSGWNSYEQYF,TGTGCCAGCGGTAGCGGGTGGAATTCCTACGAGCAGTACTTC
TRBJ1-6,TRBV6-5,NA,CASRPKDSPNSPLHF,TGTGCCAGCAGACCCAAGGACAGTCCGAATTCACCCCTCCACTTT
TRBJ2-1,TRBV5-5,NA,CASSSGPTFGDASSYNEQFF,TGTGCCAGCAGCTCTGGCCCGACTTTTGGTGACGCCAGCTCCTACAATGAGCAGTTCTTC
TRBJ1-6,TRBV2,NA,CASREGAYNSPLHF,TGTGCCAGCCGTGAGGGCGCCTATAATTCACCCCTCCACTTT
TRBJ2-5,TRBV7-2,TRBD2,CASSPRTSGGETQYF,TGTGCCAGCAGCCCACGGACTAGCGGGGGTGAGACCCAGTACTTC
TRBJ1-2,TRBV30,NA,CAWSVTLGGADPYGYTF,TGTGCCTGGAGTGTTACTTTAGGAGGGGCCGATCCCTATGGCTACACCTTC
TRBJ2-1,TRBV19,TRBD2,CASSMTSGHYNEQFF,TGTGCCAGTAGTATGACTAGCGGACATTACAATGAGCAGTTCTTC
TRBJ1-5,TRBV5-1,TRBD1,CASSLGGTEKQPQHF,TGCGCCAGCAGCTTGGGCGGGACAGAAAAACAGCCCCAGCATTTT
TRBJ2-1,TRBV7-6,NA,CASSSSGGRAYNEQFF,TGTGCCAGCAGCTCGTCTGGCGGCAGGGCCTACAATGAGCAGTTCTTC
TRBJ1-2,TRBV2,NA,CASTVGTTYGYTF,TGTGCCAGCACCGTAGGGACAACCTATGGCTACACCTTC
TRBJ2-7,TRBV6-1,NA,CASKLGGGSVYEQYF,TGTGCCAGCAAATTAGGGGGGGGTAGCGTCTACGAGCAGTACTTC
TRBJ2-3,TRBV29-1,TRBD2,CSVRTSGGSTDTQYF,TGCAGCGTGCGGACTAGCGGGGGATCCACAGATACGCAGTATTTT
TRBJ1-2,TRBV28,NA,CASSSGGRSGYTF,TGTGCCAGCAGTTCCGGGGGGAGGAGTGGCTACACCTTC
TRBJ2-3,TRBV19,NA,CASSPTRRGTDTQYF,TGTGCCAGTAGTCCCACCAGACGGGGCACAGATACGCAGTATTTT
TRBJ1-4,TRBV6-5,NA,CASSYGGAGEKLFF,TGTGCCAGCAGTTACGGGGGAGCGGGTGAAAAACTGTTTTTT
TRBJ2-7,TRBV29-1,NA,CSVEGTTGTAYEQYF,TGCAGCGTTGAGGGAACGACAGGGACTGCCTACGAGCAGTACTTC
TRBJ1-2,TRBV2,NA,CASSAAGYNGYTF,TGTGCCAGCAGTGCCGCGGGCTATAATGGCTACACCTTC
TRBJ1-2,TRBV7-6,NA,CASSSSPTGNNYGYTF,TGTGCCAGCAGCTCAAGTCCCACAGGGAACAACTATGGCTACACCTTC
TRBJ2-4,TRBV5-1,NA,CASSFTGGENIQYF,TGCGCCAGCAGCTTCACAGGAGGGGAAAACATTCAGTACTTC
TRBJ2-1,TRBV6-4,TRBD1,CASPPPYRDRGPLQSEQFF,TGTGCCAGCCCTCCCCCCTACCGGGACAGGGGACCTCTCCAATCTGAGCAGTTCTTC
TRBJ2-5,TRBV28,TRBD2,CASSQVPRGGGQETQYF,TGTGCCAGCAGTCAGGTACCCCGGGGGGGCGGCCAAGAGACCCAGTACTTC
TRBJ2-1,TRBV6-5,TRBD1,CASSGGQGYSEQFF,TGTGCCAGCAGTGGAGGACAGGGCTACAGTGAGCAGTTCTTC
TRBJ1-1,TRBV9,NA,CASSVSSGSQGRYTEAFF,TGTGCCAGCAGCGTATCGTCGGGCTCCCAGGGGAGATATACTGAAGCTTTCTTT
TRBJ1-2,TRBV30,TRBD1,CAWTRGDGYTF,TGTGCCTGGACCAGGGGGGATGGCTACACCTTC
TRBJ2-7,TRBV28,NA,CASSLFEVSSYEQYF,TGTGCCAGCAGTTTATTTGAGGTTTCGTCCTACGAGCAGTACTTC
TRBJ1-3,TRBV7-9,NA,CASSAQVTGNTIYF,TGTGCCAGCAGCGCACAAGTTACAGGAAACACCATATATTTT
TRBJ2-7,TRBV2,NA,CASSQDRPELYF,TGTGCCAGCAGTCAGGACAGACCCGAACTGTACTTC
TRBJ1-2,TRBV2,NA,CASNNNPPQGPVNYGYTF,TGTGCCAGCAACAATAACCCTCCCCAGGGGCCAGTTAACTATGGCTACACCTTC
TRBJ2-7,TRBV9,NA,CASSPGDYSYEQYF,TGTGCCAGCAGCCCAGGTGACTACTCCTACGAGCAGTACTTC
TRBJ1-2,TRBV2,TRBD1,CASSGPDRGYGYTF,TGTGCCAGCAGTGGCCCGGACAGGGGCTATGGCTACACCTTC
TRBJ2-7,TRBV27,NA,CASSLYPPSSYEQYF,TGTGCCAGCAGTTTATATCCCCCGAGCTCCTACGAGCAGTACTTC
TRBJ2-7,TRBV11-2,TRBD1,CASSRTGTAYEQYF,TGTGCCAGCAGCCGGACAGGGACCGCCTACGAGCAGTACTTC
TRBJ1-1,TRBV6-4,NA,CASSNWNSLLNTEAFF,TGTGCCAGCAGTAACTGGAACAGTCTCTTGAACACTGAAGCTTTCTTT
TRBJ2-7,TRBV27,NA,CASSWIGGGGGTIHYEQYF,TGTGCCAGCAGTTGGATTGGGGGGGGCGGGGGAACAATCCACTACGAGCAGTACTTC
TRBJ2-7,TRBV5-1,TRBD1,CASSLGDREGAYEQYF,TGCGCCAGCAGCTTGGGGGACAGGGAAGGAGCCTACGAGCAGTACTTC
TRBJ1-2,TRBV5-4,TRBD1,CASSTRGREGYTF,TGTGCCAGCAGCACCAGGGGGCGCGAGGGCTACACCTTC
TRBJ1-2,TRBV9,NA,CASSVAPGKYLDGYTF,TGTGCCAGCAGCGTAGCGCCAGGAAAATACCTGGATGGCTACACCTTC
TRBJ1-2,TRBV9,NA,CASSVEAGGHGYTF,TGTGCCAGCAGCGTAGAGGCAGGTGGGCATGGCTACACCTTC
TRBJ2-1,TRBV11-2,TRBD2,CASSLDFEAGEFF,TGTGCCAGCAGCTTAGATTTTGAAGCGGGGGAGTTCTTC
TRBJ2-2,TRBV7-3,NA,CASDGTGELFF,TGTGCCAGTGACGGGACCGGGGAGCTGTTTTTT
TRBJ2-1,TRBV6-1,NA,CASSEGWGEQFF,TGTGCCAGCAGTGAGGGGTGGGGCGAGCAGTTCTTC
TRBJ1-6,TRBV9,TRBD1,CASSAAGGSPLHF,TGTGCCAGCAGCGCCGCAGGGGGGTCACCCCTCCACTTT
TRBJ1-5,TRBV19,NA,CASSFRGSNQPQHF,TGTGCCAGTAGTTTTCGGGGTAGCAATCAGCCCCAGCATTTT
TRBJ1-3,TRBV10-3,NA,CAISKGSSGNTIYF,TGTGCCATCAGCAAAGGGAGCTCTGGAAACACCATATATTTT
TRBJ1-3,TRBV28,TRBD1,CATKTGVGNTIYF,TGTGCCACCAAAACAGGGGTCGGAAACACCATATATTTT
TRBJ1-2,TRBV4-1,NA,CASSQDPETGVDYGYTF,TGCGCCAGCAGCCAAGATCCGGAGACAGGAGTTGACTATGGCTACACCTTC
TRBJ1-2,TRBV29-1,NA,CSVVVQGIQGYTF,TGCAGCGTCGTTGTACAGGGAATTCAAGGCTACACCTTC
TRBJ2-7,TRBV6-1,TRBD2,CASSTQRGSYEQYF,TGTGCCAGCAGTACCCAGCGGGGCTCCTACGAGCAGTACTTC
TRBJ2-5,TRBV28,TRBD2,CASSLLGGRGGRETQYF,TGTGCCAGCAGTTTACTTGGCGGGCGGGGGGGCCGTGAGACCCAGTACTTC
TRBJ2-1,TRBV7-3,TRBD2,CASSLGLAVNEQFF,TGTGCCAGCAGCTTAGGACTAGCGGTAAATGAGCAGTTCTTC
TRBJ1-1,TRBV29-1,TRBD1,CSVGGTGVRVHTEAFF,TGCAGCGTTGGGGGGACAGGGGTGAGGGTACACACTGAAGCTTTCTTT